This entry lists 8 T cell receptor beta chains sequenced from one sample in a study of T cells after yellow fever vaccination. TCRdb re-analysed the 5' RACE reads in MiXCR, keeping a single row per CDR3 protein. In the table there are 150,000 to 200,000 distinct CDR3 sequences, approximately 11% of which are singletons. The sample consisted of CD8+ T cells sorted from PBMCs, taken 15 days after the yellow fever booster vaccination. These receptors were taken from a man between 18 and 35 years old who received the YFV17D yellow fever vaccine.

This clonotype was seen more than once but under ten times. The CDR3 protein is CASSLVPGYNEQFF. The CDR3 bases are TGTGCCAGCAGCTTGGTTCCGGGATACAATGAGCAGTTCTTC. The chain has TRBV7-9 and TRBJ2-1, with D perhaps matching TRBD2 (5 bases). Trimming removed 3 bases from V and 4 bases from J, with 10 bases in between. Looked up from germline, CDR1 is SEHNR and CDR2 is FQNEAQ (reference sequence). CDR3 length: 14 residues.

In nucleotides, the CDR3 is TGCGCCAGCAGCCTGCTCGACAGGAACACTGAAGCTTTCTTT. Its translation is CASSLLDRNTEAFF. The chain recombines TRBV5-1 with TRBJ1-1, with a possible D match to TRBD1 (5 bases). Between the trimmed V and J ends, which lost 4 bases and 1 base, there was a span of 11 bases. Germline CDR1 SGHRS, CDR2 YFSETQ. This CDR3 has 14 residues.

A few counts support this clonotype. The chain employs TRBV27 and TRBJ1-5; D may be TRBD1 (5 bases). CDR1 is MNHEY, CDR2 SMNVEV, per germline (reference sequence). This CDR3 comprises 14 residues. Trimming removed 3 bases at V and 5 bases at J, with 11 bases between. CDR3 sequence: CASSFRGEYQPQHF. Here the CDR3 DNA reads TGTGCCAGCAGTTTTCGGGGGGAGTATCAGCCCCAGCATTTT.

This clonotype was counted a few times. The chain has TRBV2 and TRBJ2-1; D unclear. CDR3 length equals 12 residues. CDR1 and CDR2 (germline): SNHLY, FYNNEI. V was trimmed by 6 bases and J by 7 bases, leaving 10 bases between them. Here the CDR3 reads CASSEWVNEQFF. CDR3 DNA sequence: TGTGCCAGCAGCGAGTGGGTGAATGAGCAGTTCTTC. The full variable domain, rest sourced from reference TRBV2 and TRBJ2-1, is EPEVTQTPSHQVTQMGQEVILRCVPISNHLYFYWYRQILGQKVEFLVSFYNNEISEKSEIFDDQFSVERPDGSNFTLKIRSTKLEDSAMYFCASSEWVNEQFFGPGTRLTVL.

Here the CDR3 reads CASRAGHSYEQYF. CDR3 sequence (DNA): TGTGCCAGCAGGGCGGGACATTCCTACGAGCAGTACTTC. The rearrangement uses TRBV12-3 or TRBV12-4 and TRBJ2-7; D tentatively fits TRBD1 or TRBD2 (6 bases each). CDR3 size: 13 residues. Trimming took 6 bases from V and 1 from J, leaving 10 bases between them.

The rearrangement joins TRBV7-2 to TRBJ2-7; 8 bases map to TRBD2. Germline V CDR1 and CDR2: SGHTA, FQGNSA. The CDR3 totals 14 residues. V shed 3 bases and J 2 bases; nucleotides not matched to a gene: 3. CDR3 coding DNA: TGTGCCAGCAGCTTTTTCGGGGGGGCCTACGAGCAGTACTTC. It is translated as CASSFFGGAYEQYF. The full variable domain, rest sourced from reference TRBV7-2 and TRBJ2-7, is GAGVSQSPSNKVTEKGKDVELRCDPISGHTALYWYRQSLGQGLEFLIYFQGNSAPDKSGLPSDRFSAERTGGSVSTLTIQRTQQEDSAVYLCASSFFGGAYEQYFGPGTRLTVT.

This clonotype has just a few counts. CDR3 amino acids: CASSRQAGVTYEQYF. The CDR3 DNA reads TGCGCCAGCAGTAGACAGGCTGGGGTAACCTACGAGCAGTACTTC. The chain employs TRBV4-1 and TRBJ2-7, with a tentative D call TRBD1 (6 bases). The CDR3 has 15 residues. The V end lost 6 bases, the J end lost 2 bases, and 17 bases lay between the germline ends. Germline CDR1 and CDR2: MGHRA and YSYEKL.

This chain links TRBV7-9 with TRBJ2-5; no clear D gene. The CDR3 has 12 amino acids. Trimming removed 4 bases from V and 8 bases from J, with 11 bases in between. CDR1 SEHNR and CDR2 FQNEAQ come from the germline V gene (reference sequence). The CDR3 sequence: CASSSMSETQYF. CDR3 DNA: TGTGCCAGCAGCTCGATGAGTGAAACCCAGTACTTC.